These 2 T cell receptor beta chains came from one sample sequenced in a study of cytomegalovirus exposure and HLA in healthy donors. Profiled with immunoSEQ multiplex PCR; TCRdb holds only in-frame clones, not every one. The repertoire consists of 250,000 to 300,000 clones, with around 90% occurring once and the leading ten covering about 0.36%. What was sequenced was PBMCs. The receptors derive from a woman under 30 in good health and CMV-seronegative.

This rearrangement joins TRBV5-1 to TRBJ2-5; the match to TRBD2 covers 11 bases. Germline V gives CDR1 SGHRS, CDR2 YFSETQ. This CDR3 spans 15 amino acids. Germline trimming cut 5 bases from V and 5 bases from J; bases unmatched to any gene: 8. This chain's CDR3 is CASRELAGGAETQYF. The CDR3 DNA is TGCGCCAGCAGAGAGCTAGCGGGGGGAGCGGAGACCCAGTACTTC.

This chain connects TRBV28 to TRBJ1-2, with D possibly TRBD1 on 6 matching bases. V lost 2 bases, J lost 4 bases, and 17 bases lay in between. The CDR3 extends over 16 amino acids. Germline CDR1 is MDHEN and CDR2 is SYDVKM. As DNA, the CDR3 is TGTGCCAGCAGTTTAGGGGGCGAGGGCTACGGCTATGGCTACACCTTC. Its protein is CASSLGGEGYGYGYTF.